One and the same sample provided the 5 T cell receptor beta chains below, sequenced in a study of a mutant IDH1 vaccine in newly diagnosed glioma. Their antigen targets remain unknown. Measured with immunoSEQ multiplex PCR; TCRdb has only the in-frame clones, and not every one. In the table there are more than 20,000 clones, 70% to 80% of which are singletons. Sample time point: week 11, during vaccination. What each vaccine dose contained was 300 ug of mutant IDH1 20-mer peptide, accompanied by topical imiquimod. This specimen was PBMCs, taken from a glioma patient whose treatment included an IDH1 peptide vaccine. The receptors shown here come from a man aged 40-49 years with glioma.

This clone was seen only a few times. The chain has TRBV6-6 and TRBJ1-1; 8 bases map to TRBD1. Unmatched junction bases numbered 9, after V lost 2 bases and J lost 7 bases. CDR1 and CDR2 (germline): MNHNY, SVGAGI (reference sequence). The CDR3 loop spans 15 amino acids. The CDR3 loop reads CASSYPIGQGGEAFF. The DNA of the CDR3 is TGTGCCAGCAGTTACCCTATTGGACAGGGCGGTGAAGCTTTCTTT.

The chain couples TRBV5-1 to TRBJ2-2; D remains ambiguous. Germline CDR1 is SGHRS and CDR2 is YFSETQ. V was pared by 4 bases and J by 8 bases, with 21 bases between. The CDR3 runs to 16 residues. DNA of the CDR3: TGCGCCAGCAGCCCCCAGTCAGCGACCCTTAGGGGGGAGCTGTTTTTT. It translates to CASSPQSATLRGELFF.

This chain links TRBV27 with TRBJ1-3; 7 bases are a match to TRBD1. J was trimmed by 2 bases and V by 5 bases; bases with no gene match: 3. Looked up from germline, CDR1 is MNHEY and CDR2 is SMNVEV (reference sequence). The CDR3 has 14 amino acids. The CDR3 reads CASSDRAAGNTIYF. In DNA, the CDR3 is TGTGCCAGCAGTGACAGGGCGGCTGGAAACACCATATATTTT.

This chain links TRBV2 with TRBJ1-3, with a possible D match to TRBD1 (5 bases). V was trimmed by 5 bases and J by 0 bases, leaving 17 bases between them. The CDR3 extends over 17 amino acids. Germline assignment: CDR1 SNHLY and CDR2 FYNNEI. The chain's CDR3 is CASSPRRGLISGNTIYF. The CDR3 DNA follows: TGTGCCAGCAGTCCACGGAGGGGACTAATCTCTGGAAACACCATATATTTT.

J is TRBJ2-7 and V is TRBV15; 7 positions match TRBD2. Germline trimming cut 0 bases from V and 7 bases from J; bases unmatched to any gene: 15. The length of the CDR3 is 17 residues. Germline V gene sequence: CDR1 LNHNV, CDR2 YYDKDF (reference sequence). CDR3 sequence (DNA): TGTGCCACCAGCAGAGATTACAGCGGGATGGAGAAGGGTGAGCAGTACGTC. Its translation is CATSRDYSGMEKGEQYV.